Listed below are T cell receptor beta chains from one sample, sequenced in a study of cytomegalovirus exposure and HLA in healthy donors. TCRdb keeps only in-frame clones here, not all; method: immunoSEQ multiplex PCR. This sample has about 100,000 clones, with 65% to 80% found just once. The sequencing input was PBMCs. The receptors originated from a man aged 40-49 years in good health and CMV-seropositive. CDR3s include the opening cysteine and the closing phenylalanine or tryptophan. D genes are given only for firm matches. Not every row has a clone size; where given, it reads once, few, many or a size class.

TRBV27	16	TRBJ1-4	NA	NA	TGTGCCAGCAGTTTATCGACAAGCGGTTATGGGGAAAAACTGTTTTTT	CASSLSTSGYGEKLFF
TRBV5-5	14	TRBJ2-3	NA	once	TGTGCAGGGCACCAGGGTCTTCCCCTGGATACGCAGTATTTT	CAGHQGLPLDTQYF
TRBV9	15	TRBJ1-5	NA	NA	TGTGCCAGCAGCGTGGGAGGGGGGCCGCTCGAACCCCAGCATTTT	CASSVGGGPLEPQHF
TRBV19	18	TRBJ1-3	TRBD1	NA	TGTGCCAGTAGTCCGACGCGGACAGGGGCGACCTCTGGAAACACCATATATTTT	CASSPTRTGATSGNTIYF
TRBV19	12	TRBJ1-1	NA	NA	TGTGCCATCCGTGGGTCGGGCACTGAAGCTTTCTTT	CAIRGSGTEAFF
TRBV7-6	13	TRBJ2-4	NA	once	TGTGCCAGCAGCTTAGAGGAGGGAAGTTCGGAGTACTTC	CASSLEEGSSEYF
TRBV15	16	TRBJ1-3	NA	NA	TGTGCCACCAGCAGAGATCTTCGGGGGTCCGGAAACACCATATATTTT	CATSRDLRGSGNTIYF
TRBV19	13	TRBJ1-5	NA	NA	TGTGCCAGTAGTATGGGCCCTCTGGAGCCCCAGCATTTT	CASSMGPLEPQHF
TRBV2	15	TRBJ1-5	NA	few	TGTGCCAGCAGTGAACCGGGGACTGCTAATCAGCCCCAGCATTTT	CASSEPGTANQPQHF
TRBV7-6	18	TRBJ2-1	TRBD2	NA	TGTGCCAGCAGCTTAGGCTTTTTTAGCGGGAGGAACAACAATGAGCAGTTCTTC	CASSLGFFSGRNNNEQFF
TRBV6-1	15	TRBJ2-5	TRBD2	NA	TGTGCCAGCAGTCAACCAGCGGGAGGAGGAGAGACCCAGTACTTC	CASSQPAGGGETQYF
TRBV5-6	15	TRBJ2-5	TRBD2	NA	TGTGCCAGCAGCTCCCAAATGGCGGGGGGGGAGACCCAGTACTTC	CASSSQMAGGETQYF
TRBV2	13	TRBJ2-3	NA	NA	TGTGCCAGCAATCGAGGGCCACTCATAGCCCAGTATTTT	CASNRGPLIAQYF
TRBV14	15	TRBJ1-4	NA	NA	TGTGCCAGCAGCCAAGTATCAGGGCCTAATGAAAAACTGTTTTTT	CASSQVSGPNEKLFF
TRBV7-2	16	TRBJ2-1	TRBD2	NA	TGTGCCAGCAGCTTAGCGACTAGCGGGTCCTACAATGAGCAGTTCTTC	CASSLATSGSYNEQFF
TRBV19	16	TRBJ1-1	NA	NA	TGTGCCAGTAGTATAGAGGCAGATGTCAGGGACACTGAAGCTTTCTTT	CASSIEADVRDTEAFF
TRBV7-9	15	TRBJ2-7	TRBD2	NA	TGTTCCAGCAGCTTAGCTAGGGCGGGAGGGAACGAGCAGTACTTC	CSSSLARAGGNEQYF